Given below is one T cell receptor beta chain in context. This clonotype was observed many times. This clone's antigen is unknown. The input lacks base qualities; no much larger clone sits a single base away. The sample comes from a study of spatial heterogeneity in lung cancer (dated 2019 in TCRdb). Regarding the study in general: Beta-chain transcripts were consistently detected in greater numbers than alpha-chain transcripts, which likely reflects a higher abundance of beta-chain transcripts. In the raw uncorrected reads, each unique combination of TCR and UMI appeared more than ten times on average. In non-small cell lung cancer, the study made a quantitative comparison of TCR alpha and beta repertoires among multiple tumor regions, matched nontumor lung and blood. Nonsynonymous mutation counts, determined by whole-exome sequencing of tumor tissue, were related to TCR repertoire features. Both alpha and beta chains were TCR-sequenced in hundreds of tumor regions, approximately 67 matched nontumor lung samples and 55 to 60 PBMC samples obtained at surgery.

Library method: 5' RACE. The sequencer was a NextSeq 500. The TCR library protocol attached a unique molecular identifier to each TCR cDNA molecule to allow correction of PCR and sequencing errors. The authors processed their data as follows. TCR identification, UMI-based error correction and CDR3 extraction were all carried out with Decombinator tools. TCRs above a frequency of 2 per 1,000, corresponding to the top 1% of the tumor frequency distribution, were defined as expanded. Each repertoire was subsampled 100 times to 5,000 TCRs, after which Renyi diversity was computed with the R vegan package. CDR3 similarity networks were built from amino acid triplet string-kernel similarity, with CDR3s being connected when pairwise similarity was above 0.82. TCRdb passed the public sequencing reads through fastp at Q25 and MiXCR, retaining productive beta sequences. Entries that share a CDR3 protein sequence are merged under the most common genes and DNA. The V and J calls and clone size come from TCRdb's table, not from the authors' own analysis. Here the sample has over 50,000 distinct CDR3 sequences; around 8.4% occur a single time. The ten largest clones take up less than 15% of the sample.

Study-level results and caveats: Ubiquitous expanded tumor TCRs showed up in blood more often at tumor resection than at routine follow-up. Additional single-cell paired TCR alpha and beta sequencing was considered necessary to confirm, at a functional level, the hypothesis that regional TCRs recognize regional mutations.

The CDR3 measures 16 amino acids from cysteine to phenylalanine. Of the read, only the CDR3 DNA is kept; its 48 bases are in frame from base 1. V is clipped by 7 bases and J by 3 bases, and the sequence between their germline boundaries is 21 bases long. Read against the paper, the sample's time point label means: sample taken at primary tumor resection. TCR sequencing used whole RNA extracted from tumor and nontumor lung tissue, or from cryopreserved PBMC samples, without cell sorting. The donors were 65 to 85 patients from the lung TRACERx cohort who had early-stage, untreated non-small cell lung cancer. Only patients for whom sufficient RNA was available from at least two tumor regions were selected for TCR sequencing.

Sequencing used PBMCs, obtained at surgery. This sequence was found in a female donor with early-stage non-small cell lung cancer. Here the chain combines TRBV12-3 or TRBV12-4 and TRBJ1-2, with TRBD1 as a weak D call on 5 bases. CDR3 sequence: CASTSSTPGRYYGYTF. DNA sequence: TGTGCCAGCACCTCTTCTACTCCGGGGCGATACTATGGCTACACCTTC.